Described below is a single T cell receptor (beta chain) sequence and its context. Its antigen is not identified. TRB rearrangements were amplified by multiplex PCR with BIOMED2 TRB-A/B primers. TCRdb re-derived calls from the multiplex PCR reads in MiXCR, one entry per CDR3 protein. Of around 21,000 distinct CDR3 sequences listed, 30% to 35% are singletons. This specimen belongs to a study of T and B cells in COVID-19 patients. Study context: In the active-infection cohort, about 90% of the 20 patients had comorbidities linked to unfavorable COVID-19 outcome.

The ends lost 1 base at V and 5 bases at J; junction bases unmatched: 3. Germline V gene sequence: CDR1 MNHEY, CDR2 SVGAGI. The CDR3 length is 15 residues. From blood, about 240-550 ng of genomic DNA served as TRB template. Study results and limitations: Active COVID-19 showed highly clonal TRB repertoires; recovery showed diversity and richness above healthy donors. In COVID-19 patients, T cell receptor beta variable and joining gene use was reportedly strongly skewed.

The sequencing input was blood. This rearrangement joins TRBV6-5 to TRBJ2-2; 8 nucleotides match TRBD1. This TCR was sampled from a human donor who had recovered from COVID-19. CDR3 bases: TGTGCCAGCAGTTACTTCCAGGGGGCTACCGGGGAGCTGTTTTTT. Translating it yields CASSYFQGATGELFF.